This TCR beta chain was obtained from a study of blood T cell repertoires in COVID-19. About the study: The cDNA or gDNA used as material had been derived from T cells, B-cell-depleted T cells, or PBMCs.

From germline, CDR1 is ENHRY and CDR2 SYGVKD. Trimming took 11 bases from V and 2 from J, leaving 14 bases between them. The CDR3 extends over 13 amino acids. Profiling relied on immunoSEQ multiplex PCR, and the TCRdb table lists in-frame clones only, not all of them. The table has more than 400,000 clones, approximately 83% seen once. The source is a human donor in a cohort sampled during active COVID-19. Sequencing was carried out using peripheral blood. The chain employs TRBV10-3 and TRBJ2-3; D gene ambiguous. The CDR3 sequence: CARVQANTDTQYF. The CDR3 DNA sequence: TGTGCCCGAGTGCAGGCGAACACAGATACGCAGTATTTT.